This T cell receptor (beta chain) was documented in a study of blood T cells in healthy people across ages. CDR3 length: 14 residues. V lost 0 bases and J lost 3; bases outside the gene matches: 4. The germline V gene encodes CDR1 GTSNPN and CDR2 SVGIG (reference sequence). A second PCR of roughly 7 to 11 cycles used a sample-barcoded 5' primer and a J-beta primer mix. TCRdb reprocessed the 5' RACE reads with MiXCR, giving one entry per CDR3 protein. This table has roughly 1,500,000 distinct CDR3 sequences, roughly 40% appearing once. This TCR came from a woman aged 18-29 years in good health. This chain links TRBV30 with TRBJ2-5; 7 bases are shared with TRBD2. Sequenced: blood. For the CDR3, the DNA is TGTGCCTGGAGTGTAAGTGGGACTAAAGAGACCCAGTACTTC. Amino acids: CAWSVSGTKETQYF. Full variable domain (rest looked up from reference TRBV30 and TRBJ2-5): SQTIHQWPATLVQPVGSPLSLECTVEGTSNPNLYWYRQAAGRGLQLLFYSVGIGQISSEVPQNLSASRPQDRQFILSSKKLLLSDSGFYLCAWSVSGTKETQYFGPGTRLLVL.